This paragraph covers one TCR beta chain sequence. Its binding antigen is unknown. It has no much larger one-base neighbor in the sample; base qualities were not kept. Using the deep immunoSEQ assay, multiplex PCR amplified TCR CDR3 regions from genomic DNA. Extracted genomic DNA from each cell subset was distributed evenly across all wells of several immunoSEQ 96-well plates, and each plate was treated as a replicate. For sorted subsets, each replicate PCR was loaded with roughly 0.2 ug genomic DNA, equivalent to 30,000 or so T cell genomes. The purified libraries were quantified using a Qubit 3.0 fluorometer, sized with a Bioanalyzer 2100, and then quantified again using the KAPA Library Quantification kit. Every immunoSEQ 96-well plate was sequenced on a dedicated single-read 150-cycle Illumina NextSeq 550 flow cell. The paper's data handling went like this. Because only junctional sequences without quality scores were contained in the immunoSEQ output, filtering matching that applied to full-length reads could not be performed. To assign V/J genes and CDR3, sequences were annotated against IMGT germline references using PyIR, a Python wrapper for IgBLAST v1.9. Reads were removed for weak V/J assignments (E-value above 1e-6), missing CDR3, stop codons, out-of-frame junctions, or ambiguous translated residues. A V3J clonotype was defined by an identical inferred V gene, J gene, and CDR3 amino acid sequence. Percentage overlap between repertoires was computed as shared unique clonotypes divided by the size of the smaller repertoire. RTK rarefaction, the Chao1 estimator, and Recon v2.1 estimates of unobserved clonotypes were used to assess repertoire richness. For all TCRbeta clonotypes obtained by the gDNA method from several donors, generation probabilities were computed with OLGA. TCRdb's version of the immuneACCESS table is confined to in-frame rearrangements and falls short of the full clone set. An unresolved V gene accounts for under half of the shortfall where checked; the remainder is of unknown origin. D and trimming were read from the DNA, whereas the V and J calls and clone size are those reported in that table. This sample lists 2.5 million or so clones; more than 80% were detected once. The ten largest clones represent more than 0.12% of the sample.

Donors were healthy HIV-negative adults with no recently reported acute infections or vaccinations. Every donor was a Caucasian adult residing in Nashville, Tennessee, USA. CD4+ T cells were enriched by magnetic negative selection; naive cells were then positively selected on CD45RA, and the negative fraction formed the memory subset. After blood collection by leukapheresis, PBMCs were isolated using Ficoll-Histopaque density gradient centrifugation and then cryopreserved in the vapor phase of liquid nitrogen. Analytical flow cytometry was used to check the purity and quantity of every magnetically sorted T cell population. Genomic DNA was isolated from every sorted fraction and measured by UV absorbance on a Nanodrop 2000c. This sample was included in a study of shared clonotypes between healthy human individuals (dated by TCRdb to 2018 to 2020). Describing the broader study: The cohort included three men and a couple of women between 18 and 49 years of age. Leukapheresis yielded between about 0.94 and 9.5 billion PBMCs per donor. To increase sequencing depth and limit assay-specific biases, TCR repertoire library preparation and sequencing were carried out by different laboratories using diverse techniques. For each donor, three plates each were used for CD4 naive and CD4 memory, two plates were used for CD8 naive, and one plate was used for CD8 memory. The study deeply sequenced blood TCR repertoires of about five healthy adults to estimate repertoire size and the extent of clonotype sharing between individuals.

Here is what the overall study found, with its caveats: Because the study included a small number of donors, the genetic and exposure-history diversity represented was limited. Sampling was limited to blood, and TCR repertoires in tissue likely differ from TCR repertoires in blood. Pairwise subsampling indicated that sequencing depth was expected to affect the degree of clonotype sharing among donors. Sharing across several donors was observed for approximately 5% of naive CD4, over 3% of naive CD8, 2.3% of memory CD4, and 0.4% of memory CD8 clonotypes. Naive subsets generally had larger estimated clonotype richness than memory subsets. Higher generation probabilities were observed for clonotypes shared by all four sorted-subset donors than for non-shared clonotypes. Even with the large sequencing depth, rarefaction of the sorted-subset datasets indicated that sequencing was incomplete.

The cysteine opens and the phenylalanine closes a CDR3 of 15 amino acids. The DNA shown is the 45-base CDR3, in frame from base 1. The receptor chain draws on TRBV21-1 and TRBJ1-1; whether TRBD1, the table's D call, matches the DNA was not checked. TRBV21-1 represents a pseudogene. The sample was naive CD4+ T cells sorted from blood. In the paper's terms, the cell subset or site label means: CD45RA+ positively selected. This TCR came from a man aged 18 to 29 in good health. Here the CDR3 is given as CASSKEGRGNTEAFF. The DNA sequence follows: TGTGCCAGCAGCAAAGAGGGCAGGGGGAACACTGAAGCTTTCTTT.